The following is a T cell receptor beta chain sequence with its context. The data stem from a study of cytomegalovirus exposure and HLA in healthy donors. Use of 60 Vbeta and 13 Jbeta primers characterized the PCR. Clones were read by immunoSEQ multiplex PCR, and TCRdb kept only the in-frame ones, dropping some. The sample includes under 200,000 clones, 70% to 90% seen only once; the top ten take about 2.1%. Trimming took off 4 bases at V and 3 bases at J, with 6 bases between the two ends. CDR1 is SQVTM, CDR2 ANQGSEA, per germline. The CDR3 has 11 amino acids. This chain connects TRBV29-1 to TRBJ1-2; D possibly corresponds to TRBD1 (5 bases). Sequencing used PBMCs. This receptor was taken from a woman between 18 and 29 years old in good health and CMV-seronegative. This CDR3 is CSVARDYGYTF. In DNA, the CDR3 is TGCAGCGTTGCCAGGGACTATGGCTACACCTTC.